This T cell receptor beta chain was sequenced for a study of a mutant IDH1 vaccine in newly diagnosed glioma. Generated by immunoSEQ multiplex PCR, the TCRdb table keeps only in-frame clones and is missing some. The repertoire consists of 50,000 to 75,000 clones, with 80% to 95% occurring once and the leading ten covering approximately 2.4%. Time point: baseline, week 1 (first vaccination visit). Sample treatment: pre-vaccination baseline after standard-of-care therapy. Between the trimmed V and J ends, which lost 0 bases and 6 bases, there was a span of 15 bases. Germline V gene lookup returns CDR1 MGHRA and CDR2 YSYEKL. The CDR3 sequence is 15 residues long. The sample holds one count of this clone.

This material consisted of PBMCs, taken from a glioma patient treated with radiotherapy, temozolomide or both. The V call is TRBV4-1, the J call TRBJ2-7; D uncertain. The source of this sequence is a man aged 45-65 years with glioma. CDR3 nucleotides: TGCGCCAGCAGCCAAGATAGAAAGGGAAGGAGCGAGCAGTACTTC. This translates into CASSQDRKGRSEQYF.